This T cell receptor beta chain emerged from a study of CD4 T cells in relation to SARS-CoV-2 and coronaviruses. Clones were read by immunoSEQ multiplex PCR, and TCRdb kept only the in-frame ones, dropping some. The sample yields some 19,000 clones, 60% to 85% seen once. This CDR3 is built from 16 residues. Germline CDR1 is SGHNT and CDR2 is YYREEE (reference sequence). The V gene lost 2 bases and the J gene lost 3 bases, with 18 bases spanning the gap. Study findings and constraints: Compared with monoreactive clones, crossreactive clones showed significantly weaker SARS-CoV-2 expansion.

Before the COVID-19 pandemic, during about 2011-2019, CD4+ T cells were taken from unexposed donors. After about 10 days of culture, CD4+ T cells were isolated. As cell numbers allowed, unexposed-donor CD4+ T cells faced SARS-CoV-2 S/N and four cold-coronavirus spikes. Cultures received half-medium IL-2 refreshes on days 3 and 7. In its sample, this clone was seen a few times. Antigen: not known. V is TRBV5-4 and J is TRBJ2-7; TRBD2 is a possible D gene (7 bases). This sequence was found in a human donor in good health. The specimen was CD4+ T cells from PBMCs, cultured in vitro. The CDR3 DNA reads as TGTGCCAGCAGCTTAGGACCCTCAGGGGACTACTACGAGCAGTACTTC. Translated, it gives CASSLGPSGDYYEQYF.